A single sample gave rise to the 3 T cell receptor beta chains below, sequenced in a study of blood T cell repertoires in COVID-19 (dated by TCRdb to about 2020). The protocol used for the library was the immunoSEQ multiplex PCR assay. In its TCRdb copy, this immuneACCESS table keeps in-frame sequences only and misses some clones. Where compared with another copy, unresolved V genes explain less than half of these, and the others have no known cause. Across this sample there are about 190,000 clones, with around 85% seen only once. The ten top clones hold around 11% of the sample. The sample taken for sequencing was peripheral blood. These receptors were obtained from a woman aged 45-60 years with acute or convalescent COVID-19.

The chain is built from TRBV7-8 and TRBJ1-6, with D possibly TRBD1 on 5 matching bases. The CDR3 totals 15 residues. Germline CDR1 and CDR2: SGHVS and FQNEAQ. The ends were cut back, 4 bases at V and 6 bases at J, with 13 bases in the middle. The CDR3, as DNA: TGTGCCAGCAGCTCTACACAGGCGTCTAATTCACCCCTCCACTTT. This translates into CASSSTQASNSPLHF.

The genes are TRBV6-1 and TRBJ1-2; the D gene is possibly TRBD1 (5 bases). This CDR3 has 15 residues. Trimming pared 1 base from V and 4 bases from J, leaving 13 bases between. Germline assignment: CDR1 MNHNS and CDR2 SASEGT. The CDR3 spells CASSEGWARAYGYTF. CDR3 coding DNA: TGTGCCAGCAGTGAAGGGTGGGCCAGGGCCTATGGCTACACCTTC.

This chain links TRBV24-1 with TRBJ2-7; D may be TRBD2 (7 bases). The length of the CDR3 is 15 residues. Germline V gene data show CDR1 as KGHDR and CDR2 as SFDVKD. The V and J ends lost 7 bases and 0 bases respectively, with 15 bases between them. This chain's CDR3 is CATSPGGRISYEQYF. In DNA form, the CDR3 reads TGTGCCACCAGCCCCGGGGGGCGGATCTCCTACGAGCAGTACTTC.